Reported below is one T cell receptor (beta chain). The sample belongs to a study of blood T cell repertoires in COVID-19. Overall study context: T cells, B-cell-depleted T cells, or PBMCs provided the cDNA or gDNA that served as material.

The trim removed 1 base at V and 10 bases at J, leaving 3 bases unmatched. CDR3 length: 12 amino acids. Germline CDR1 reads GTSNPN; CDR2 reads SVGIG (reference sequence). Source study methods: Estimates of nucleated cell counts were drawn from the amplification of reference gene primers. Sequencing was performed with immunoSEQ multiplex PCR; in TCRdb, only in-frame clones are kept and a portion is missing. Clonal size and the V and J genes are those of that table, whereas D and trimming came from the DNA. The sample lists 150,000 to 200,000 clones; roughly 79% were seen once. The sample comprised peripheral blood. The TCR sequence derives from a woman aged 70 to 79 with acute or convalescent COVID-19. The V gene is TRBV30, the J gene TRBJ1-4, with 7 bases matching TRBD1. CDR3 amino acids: CAWSEQGRKLFF. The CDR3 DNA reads TGTGCCTGGAGTGAACAGGGGAGAAAACTGTTTTTT.